This T cell receptor beta chain was recorded in a study of CD8 T cells in ankylosing spondylitis. The V segment lost 7 bases and the J segment 0 bases; nucleotides outside the gene matches: 9. This CDR3 has 16 amino acids. Looked up from germline, CDR1 is MNHEY and CDR2 is SVGAGI. Turning to this clonotype: Antigen: not known.

Scientists made TCR beta libraries using quantitative 5'-RACE with molecular barcodes. One entry per CDR3 protein, called by TCRdb with MiXCR from the 5' RACE reads. The repertoire holds under 950,000 distinct CDR3 sequences, with over 15% as singletons. Study-wide results and limits: Disease-linked clones bore a CD8+ phenotype, appearing relatively rarely in peripheral blood. In ankylosing spondylitis patients, matched synovial fluid reportedly showed significant enrichment of disease-linked clones. Some of these motif variants have turned up before, in reports on reactive arthritis synovial fluid and blood. Characteristic of ankylosing spondylitis blood, it appeared, was a TCR beta motif comprising several highly homologous variants.

The sequence was collected from a male donor with ankylosing spondylitis. The J gene is TRBJ1-5, the V gene TRBV6-5; 7 nucleotides match TRBD1. Specimen: blood, either unsorted or a sorted T cell fraction (not recorded which). CDR3 residues: CASIRQGGYSNQPQHF. CDR3 in DNA: TGTGCCAGCATTAGACAGGGTGGTTATAGCAATCAGCCCCAGCATTTT.